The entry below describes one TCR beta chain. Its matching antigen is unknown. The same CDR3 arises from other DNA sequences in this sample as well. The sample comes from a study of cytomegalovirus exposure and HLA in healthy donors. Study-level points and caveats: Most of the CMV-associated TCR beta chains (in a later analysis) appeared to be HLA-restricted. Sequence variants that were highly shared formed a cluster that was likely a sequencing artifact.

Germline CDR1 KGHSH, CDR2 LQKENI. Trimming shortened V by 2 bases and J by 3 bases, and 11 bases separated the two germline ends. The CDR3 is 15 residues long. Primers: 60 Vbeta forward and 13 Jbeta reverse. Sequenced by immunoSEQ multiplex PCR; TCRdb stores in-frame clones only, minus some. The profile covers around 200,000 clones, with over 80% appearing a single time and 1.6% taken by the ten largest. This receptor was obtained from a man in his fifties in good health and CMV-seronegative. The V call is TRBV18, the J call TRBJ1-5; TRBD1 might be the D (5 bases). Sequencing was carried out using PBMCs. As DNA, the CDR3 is TGTGCCAGCTCACCAAATAGGGGCGACAATCAGCCCCAGCATTTT. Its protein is CASSPNRGDNQPQHF.